The TCR beta chain described here comes from a study of cytomegalovirus exposure and HLA in healthy donors. It was with 60 Vbeta and 13 Jbeta primers that the PCR ran. Method: immunoSEQ multiplex PCR; TCRdb's copy keeps in-frame clones and lacks some. The profile shows roughly 150,000 clones, 64% of them singletons. CDR3 size: 17 residues. The J segment lost 1 base and the V segment lost 4 bases, leaving 10 bases of the junction unmatched. Per the germline V gene, CDR1 is SGHRS and CDR2 is YFSETQ. This clonotype was sampled from a woman under 40 in good health and CMV-seropositive. J is TRBJ2-1 and V is TRBV5-1; the match to TRBD1 covers 8 bases. Sequenced input: PBMCs. DNA for the CDR3: TGCGCCAGCAGCCGAACGACAGGGGTCAGGTCCTACAATGAGCAGTTCTTC. Translating it yields CASSRTTGVRSYNEQFF.